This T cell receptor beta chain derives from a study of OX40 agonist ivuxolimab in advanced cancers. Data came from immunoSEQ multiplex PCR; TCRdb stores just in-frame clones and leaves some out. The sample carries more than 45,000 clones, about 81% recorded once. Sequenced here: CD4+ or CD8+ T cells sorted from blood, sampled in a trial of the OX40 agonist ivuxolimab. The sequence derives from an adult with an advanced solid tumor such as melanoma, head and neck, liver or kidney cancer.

DNA for the CDR3: TGTGCCGACGGGGAGCTGTTTTTT. Protein: CADGELFF. The chain couples TRBV6-6 to TRBJ2-2; D unclear. The length of the CDR3 is 8 residues. In germline, CDR1 is MNHNY, CDR2 SVGAGI (reference sequence). Trimming left V 11 bases short and J 7 bases short, with 2 bases between.